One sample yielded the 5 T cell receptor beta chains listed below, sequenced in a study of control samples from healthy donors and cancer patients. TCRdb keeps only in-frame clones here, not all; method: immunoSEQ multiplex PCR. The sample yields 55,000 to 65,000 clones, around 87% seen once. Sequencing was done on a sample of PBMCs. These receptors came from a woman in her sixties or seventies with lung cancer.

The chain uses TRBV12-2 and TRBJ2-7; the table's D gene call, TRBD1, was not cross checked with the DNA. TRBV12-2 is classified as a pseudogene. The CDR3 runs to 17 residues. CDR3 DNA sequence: TGTGCAAGTCGCTTAAGGGTTAGTCGGACAGGTTCCTACGAGCAGTACTTC. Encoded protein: CASRLRVSRTGSYEQYF.

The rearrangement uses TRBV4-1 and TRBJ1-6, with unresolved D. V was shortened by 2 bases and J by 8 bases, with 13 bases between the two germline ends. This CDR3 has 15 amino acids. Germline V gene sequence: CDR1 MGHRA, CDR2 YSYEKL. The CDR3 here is CASSQFRAGHSPLHF. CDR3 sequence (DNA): TGCGCCAGCAGCCAATTCCGGGCAGGACATTCACCCCTCCACTTT.

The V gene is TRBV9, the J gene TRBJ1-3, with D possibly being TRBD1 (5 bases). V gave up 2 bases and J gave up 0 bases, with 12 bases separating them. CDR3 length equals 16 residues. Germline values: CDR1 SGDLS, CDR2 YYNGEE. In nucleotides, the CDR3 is TGTGCCAGCAGCGTGGGGCAGGCTAGCTCTGGAAACACCATATATTTT. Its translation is CASSVGQASSGNTIYF.

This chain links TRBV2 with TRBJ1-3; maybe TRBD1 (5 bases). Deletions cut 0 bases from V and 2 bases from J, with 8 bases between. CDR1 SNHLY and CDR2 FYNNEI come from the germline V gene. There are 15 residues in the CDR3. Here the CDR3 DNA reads TGTGCCAGCAGTGAAGCAAGGGGAACTGGAAACACCATATATTTT. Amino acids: CASSEARGTGNTIYF.

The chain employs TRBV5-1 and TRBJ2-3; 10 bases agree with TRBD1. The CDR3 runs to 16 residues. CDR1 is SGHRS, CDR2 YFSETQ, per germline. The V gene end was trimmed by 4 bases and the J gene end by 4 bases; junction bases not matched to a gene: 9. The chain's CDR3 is CASSGDRGEIADTQYF. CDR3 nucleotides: TGCGCCAGCAGCGGGGACAGGGGAGAAATAGCAGATACGCAGTATTTT.